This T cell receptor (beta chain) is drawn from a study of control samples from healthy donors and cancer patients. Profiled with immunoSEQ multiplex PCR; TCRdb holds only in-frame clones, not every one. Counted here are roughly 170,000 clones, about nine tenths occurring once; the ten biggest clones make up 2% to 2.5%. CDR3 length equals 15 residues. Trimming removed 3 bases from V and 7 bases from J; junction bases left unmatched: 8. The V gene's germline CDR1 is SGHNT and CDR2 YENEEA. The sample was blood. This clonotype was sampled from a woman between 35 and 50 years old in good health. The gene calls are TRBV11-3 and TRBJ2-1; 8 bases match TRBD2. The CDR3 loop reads CASSFGGGKDNEQFF. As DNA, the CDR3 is TGTGCCAGCAGCTTTGGCGGGGGGAAGGATAATGAGCAGTTCTTC.